Reported below is one T cell receptor beta chain. Its antigen is undetermined. These data come from a study of blood T cells in healthy people across ages. Study-wide points: The donors' CMV status was not determined, possibly confounding changes in expanded clonotypes.

A second PCR, run for roughly 7 to 12 cycles, used a sample-barcoded 5' primer plus a J-beta primer mix. Each CDR3 protein is one row after TCRdb ran MiXCR on the 5' RACE reads. The sample lists about 1,400,000 distinct CDR3 sequences, around two fifths occurring once. The germline gives CDR1 DFQATT, CDR2 SNEGSKA (reference sequence). This CDR3 region has 15 residues. The V gene end was trimmed by 0 bases and the J gene end by 4 bases; junction bases not matched to a gene: 7. The TCR comes from a woman aged 18-30 years in good health. The chain is built from TRBV20-1 and TRBJ2-3; 7 positions match TRBD2. The specimen was blood. CDR3 in amino acids: CSARELAWPSDTQYF. The DNA of the CDR3 is TGCAGTGCTAGAGAACTAGCGTGGCCCTCAGATACGCAGTATTTT.